This T cell receptor beta chain was recovered during a study of blood T cell repertoires in COVID-19. Study information: The origin of the acute and convalescent COVID-19 samples was the United States, Italy and Spain. The cDNA or gDNA used as material had been derived from T cells, B-cell-depleted T cells, or PBMCs.

The V and J ends lost 5 bases and 7 bases, in that order; junction bases with no gene match: 11. The germline V gene encodes CDR1 MNHEY and CDR2 SMNVEV (reference sequence). The CDR3 spans 15 residues. Recruited during active infection, patients (from Seattle) were subsequently followed longitudinally. Methods used by the authors: Amplification from reference gene primers served as the basis for estimated nucleated cell counts. Clones were sequenced by immunoSEQ multiplex PCR, and TCRdb holds only the in-frame ones, with some missing. V and J calls and clone size follow that table, whereas D and trimming were derived from the DNA. The repertoire holds 210,000 or so clones, approximately 85% seen once, with 4% to 6% in the top ten.

Sample: peripheral blood. The J gene is TRBJ1-5, the V gene TRBV27; 7 positions match TRBD1. This TCR came from a middle-aged man with COVID-19, enrolled during active disease. This CDR3 is CASSLNRGLGQPQHF. The CDR3 nucleotides read TGTGCCAGCAGTCTGAACAGGGGACTAGGGCAGCCCCAGCATTTT.